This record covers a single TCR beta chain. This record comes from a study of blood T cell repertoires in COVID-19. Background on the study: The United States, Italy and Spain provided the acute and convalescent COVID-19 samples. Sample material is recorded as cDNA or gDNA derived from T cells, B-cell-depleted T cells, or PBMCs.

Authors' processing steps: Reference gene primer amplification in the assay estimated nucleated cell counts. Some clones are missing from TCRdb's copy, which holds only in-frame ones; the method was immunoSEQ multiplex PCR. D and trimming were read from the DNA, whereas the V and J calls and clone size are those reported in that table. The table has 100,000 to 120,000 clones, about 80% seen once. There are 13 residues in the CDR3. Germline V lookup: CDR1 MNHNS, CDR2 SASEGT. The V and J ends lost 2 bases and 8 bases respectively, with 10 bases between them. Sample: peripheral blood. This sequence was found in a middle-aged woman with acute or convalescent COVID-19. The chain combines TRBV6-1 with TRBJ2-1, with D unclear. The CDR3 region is CASSETLEHEQFF. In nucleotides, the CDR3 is TGTGCCAGCAGTGAAACGCTTGAGCATGAGCAGTTCTTC.